The 17 T cell receptor beta chains below were found in one sample sequenced in a study of shared clonotypes between healthy human individuals. Naive CD8 isolation took CD45RO-negative cells positively selected for CCR7 and excluded terminally differentiated effector memory CD45RA+ cells. Using immunoSEQ multiplex PCR, the repertoire was profiled, and TCRdb retains in-frame clones only, with some absent. This table has about 700,000 clones, 90% to 95% appearing once. The material sequenced was naive CD8+ T cells sorted from blood. The receptors were gathered from a man younger than 40 in good health.

The chain carries TRBV7-8 and TRBJ2-7; tentatively, D is TRBD2 (6 bases). With 4 bases removed from V and 2 bases from J, the gap between germline ends came to 15 bases. CDR3 size: 15 residues. Germline V gives CDR1 SGHVS, CDR2 FQNEAQ. CDR3 sequence reads: CASSSGGGRAYEQYF. The CDR3 DNA reads TGTGCCAGCAGCTCCGGGGGAGGCCGTGCCTACGAGCAGTACTTC.

The chain is built from TRBV6-6 and TRBJ1-5; D is possibly TRBD1 (5 bases). This CDR3 has 13 residues. Germline V gene data show CDR1 as MNHNY and CDR2 as SVGAGI (reference sequence). Trimming shortened V by 5 bases and J by 6 bases, and 11 bases separated the two germline ends. CDR3 bases: TGTGCCAGCAGTGCAGGGTATAGTCAGCCCCAGCATTTT. Residues: CASSAGYSQPQHF.

This clone appeared a single time. The gene calls are TRBV5-1 and TRBJ2-2, with D possibly matching TRBD1 (5 bases). CDR3 length equals 16 residues. V shed 0 bases and J shed 9 bases, with 18 bases lying between them. From germline, CDR1 is SGHRS and CDR2 YFSETQ. In DNA, the CDR3 is TGCGCCAGCAGCTTGGAGCAGGGAACGCGGCACCGGGAGCTGTTTTTT. It yields the protein CASSLEQGTRHRELFF.

J is TRBJ2-5 and V is TRBV4-3; perhaps TRBD2 as D (6 bases). V shed 1 base and J shed 2 bases, with 17 bases lying between them. Germline CDR1 and CDR2: LGHNA and YSLEER. This CDR3 has 17 amino acids. The CDR3 sequence: CASSQVSSSGGQETQYF. The CDR3 nucleotides are TGCGCCAGCAGCCAAGTATCGAGTTCCGGGGGACAAGAGACCCAGTACTTC.

The chain is built from TRBV19 and TRBJ2-7; 9 bases are a match to TRBD1. This CDR3 has 15 residues. Germline lookup yields CDR1 LNHDA and CDR2 SQIVND (reference sequence). Trimming at V came to 6 bases and at J to 2 bases, leaving 8 bases not matched to a gene. Here the CDR3 reads CASRHADRGTYEQYF. The CDR3 nucleotides read TGTGCCAGTAGGCACGCGGACAGGGGTACCTACGAGCAGTACTTC.

The chain carries TRBV9 and TRBJ2-1, with 7 bases matching TRBD1. Germline V gene sequence: CDR1 SGDLS, CDR2 YYNGEE. This CDR3 is 15 amino acids long. V lost 3 bases and J lost 4; bases outside the gene matches: 7. This chain's CDR3 is CASSDPGQTYNEQFF. DNA of the CDR3: TGTGCCAGCAGCGACCCGGGACAGACGTACAATGAGCAGTTCTTC.

The chain uses TRBV7-7 and TRBJ2-1; 7 bases line up with TRBD2. The junction had 10 bases not matched to a gene; V was cut back by 2 bases and J by 6 bases. This CDR3 contains 16 residues. Germline V gene sequence: CDR1 SSHAT, CDR2 FNYEAQ (reference sequence). CDR3 region: CASSLRPAGAANEQFF. CDR3 bases: TGTGCCAGCAGCTTAAGACCGGCGGGAGCAGCCAATGAGCAGTTCTTC. Full variable domain (missing parts from reference TRBV7-7 and TRBJ2-1): GAGVSQSPRYKVTKRGQDVTLRCDPISSHATLYWYQQALGQGPEFLTYFNYEAQPDKSGLPSDRFSAERPEGSISTLTIQRTEQRDSAMYRCASSLRPAGAANEQFFGPGTRLTVL.

This chain links TRBV11-3 with TRBJ2-7; D uncertain. Germline lookup yields CDR1 SGHNT and CDR2 YENEEA. With 1 base removed from V and 1 base from J, the gap between germline ends came to 5 bases. The CDR3 is 13 amino acids. CDR3 sequence (DNA): TGTGCCAGCAGCTTAGGACCTTCCTACGAGCAGTACTTC. This sequence encodes CASSLGPSYEQYF.

On this clone itself: Other DNA variants within this sample encode the same CDR3. The chain links TRBV27 to TRBJ2-1; 13 bases map to TRBD2. Germline V gene lookup returns CDR1 MNHEY and CDR2 SMNVEV (reference sequence). The CDR3 consists of 16 residues. V gave up 5 bases and J gave up 4 bases; unmatched junction bases: 5. The CDR3 DNA sequence: TGTGCCAGCAGTCGCGGGACTAGCGGGAATTACAATGAGCAGTTCTTC. The encoded protein is CASSRGTSGNYNEQFF.

The V gene is TRBV15, the J gene TRBJ2-3; tentatively, D is TRBD2 (5 bases). Trimming shortened V by 3 bases and J by 2 bases, and 12 bases separated the two germline ends. CDR3 length: 15 residues. CDR1 and CDR2 (germline): LNHNV, YYDKDF (reference sequence). This CDR3 reads CATSRSGGLTDTQYF. CDR3 sequence (DNA): TGTGCCACCAGCAGGTCTGGCGGGCTCACAGATACGCAGTATTTT.

The chain combines TRBV28 with TRBJ2-7; 9 bases map to TRBD1. The CDR3 is 15 residues long. Germline V gene data show CDR1 as MDHEN and CDR2 as SYDVKM. With V trimmed by 4 bases and J by 0 bases, 4 bases remained unmatched. The CDR3 here is CASSSDRGNSYEQYF. The CDR3 coding sequence is TGTGCCAGCAGTTCGGACAGGGGTAACTCCTACGAGCAGTACTTC.

The chain combines TRBV25-1 with TRBJ2-5, with TRBD2 identical over 8 bases. Germline V gene lookup returns CDR1 MGHDK and CDR2 SYGVNS. The CDR3 consists of 14 residues. The ends lost 4 bases at V and 5 bases at J; junction bases unmatched: 6. The CDR3 protein is CASSVSGRTETQYF. In DNA, the CDR3 is TGTGCCAGCAGTGTGAGCGGGAGAACGGAGACCCAGTACTTC.

The J gene is TRBJ2-1, the V gene TRBV7-6; the match to TRBD2 covers 7 bases. From germline, CDR1 is SGHVS and CDR2 FNYEAQ. J was trimmed by 6 bases and V by 3 bases; bases with no gene match: 5. CDR3 length: 14 amino acids. CDR3 in amino acids: CASSFSAGVNEQFF. CDR3 DNA: TGTGCCAGCAGCTTCTCGGCGGGAGTCAATGAGCAGTTCTTC.

V gene TRBV11-3 combines with J gene TRBJ2-3; 7 positions match TRBD2. The CDR3 loop spans 14 amino acids. CDR1 is SGHNT, CDR2 YENEEA, per germline. The trim removed 5 bases at V and 6 bases at J, leaving 8 bases unmatched. The CDR3 DNA reads as TGTGCCAGCAGCGCGGGGGACGCTGGGGATACGCAGTATTTT. Its translation is CASSAGDAGDTQYF.

The chain joins TRBV4-3 to TRBJ2-1, with a possible D match to TRBD1 (6 bases). CDR1 and CDR2 (germline): LGHNA, YSLEER. Trimming shortened V by 3 bases and J by 6 bases, and 15 bases separated the two germline ends. This CDR3 region has 15 residues. CDR3: CASSQDRRTSNEQFF. The CDR3, as DNA: TGCGCCAGCAGCCAGGACAGAAGAACGTCCAATGAGCAGTTCTTC.

This chain links TRBV7-9 with TRBJ2-1, with D tentatively TRBD2 (5 bases). V lost 6 bases and J 4 bases, leaving 13 bases between the germline ends. This CDR3 is built from 14 residues. Germline V gene sequence: CDR1 SEHNR, CDR2 FQNEAQ (reference sequence). The chain's CDR3 is CASRTRTGYNEQFF. CDR3 coding DNA: TGTGCCAGCAGGACAAGGACGGGATACAATGAGCAGTTCTTC.

The V call is TRBV2, the J call TRBJ2-2; 11 nucleotides agree with TRBD2. Trimming removed 6 bases from V and 3 bases from J; junction bases left unmatched: 0. Germline CDR1 is SNHLY and CDR2 is FYNNEI. This CDR3 has 14 residues. This CDR3 is CASRGLADTGELFF. For the CDR3, the DNA is TGTGCCAGCAGGGGACTAGCGGACACCGGGGAGCTGTTTTTT.